The rows below give T cell receptor beta chains drawn from one sample of a study of blood T cell repertoires in COVID-19. The protocol was immunoSEQ multiplex PCR, while the TCRdb copy is restricted to in-frame clones and leaves out a portion. The table has some 57,000 clones, around 89% seen once. Sequenced input: peripheral blood. These receptors came from a man in his 60s with active COVID-19. CDR3s include the opening cysteine and the closing phenylalanine or tryptophan. Each record gives: D gene, J gene, V gene, clone size, CDR3 protein, CDR3 DNA. The D gene is left open where the match is weak. Where a row states a size, it is once, few, many or the class of an expanded clone; other rows omit it.

>.|TRBJ1-3|TRBV4-1|few
CASSHPVIGNTIYF
TGCGCCAGCAGCCACCCAGTGATTGGAAACACCATATATTTT
>.|TRBJ1-2|TRBV18|.
CASSPTRAYGYTF
TGTGCCAGCTCACCAACCAGGGCGTATGGCTACACCTTC
>TRBD1|TRBJ1-6|TRBV6-4|once
CASSETGVSGSPLHF
TGTGCCAGCAGTGAGACAGGGGTAAGCGGTTCACCCCTCCACTTT
>.|TRBJ1-3|TRBV6-5|.
CASSLGGAALNTIYF
TGTGCCAGCAGTCTTGGGGGGGCCGCCTTAAACACCATATATTTT
>.|TRBJ1-3|TRBV11-3|.
CASSADSTGNTIYF
TGTGCCAGCAGCGCTGACAGCACTGGAAACACCATATATTTT
>TRBD1|TRBJ1-3|TRBV5-1|.
CASSSRDRSSGNTIYF
TGCGCCAGCAGCTCTAGGGACAGGAGCTCTGGAAACACCATATATTTT
>TRBD1|TRBJ1-1|TRBV5-3|.
CARSRRGTGGFSFF
TGTGCCAGAAGCCGGCGAGGGACAGGGGGTTTCTCTTTCTTT
>TRBD2|TRBJ2-5|TRBV27|once
CASSLGAREGETQYF
TGTGCCAGCAGTTTAGGGGCACGGGAGGGGGAGACCCAGTACTTC
>TRBD2|TRBJ2-3|TRBV7-9|.
CASSLPGLAGGRRTDTQYF
TGTGCCAGCAGCTTACCCGGACTAGCGGGAGGGCGAAGGACAGATACGCAGTATTTT
>.|TRBJ2-6|TRBV19|.
CASSMGGTGANVLTF
TGTGCCAGTAGTATGGGCGGGACCGGGGCCAACGTCCTGACTTTC
>TRBD1|TRBJ2-2|TRBV27|.
CASRRVPRGSNTGELFF
TGTGCCAGCAGACGAGTCCCCAGGGGGTCGAACACCGGGGAGCTGTTTTTT
>.|TRBJ2-3|TRBV9|.
CASSVDLPEGVADTQYF
TGTGCCAGCAGCGTAGATCTGCCGGAGGGCGTCGCAGATACGCAGTATTTT
>.|TRBJ2-3|TRBV4-3|.
CASSQQGLVGDTQYF
TGCGCCAGCAGCCAACAGGGGCTAGTGGGAGATACGCAGTATTTT
>.|TRBJ1-2|TRBV2|few
CASSTTGNRGYTF
TGTGCCAGCAGTACCACAGGTAACCGCGGCTACACCTTC
>.|TRBJ1-4|TRBV19|.
CASSMVPTERAEEKLFF
TGTGCCAGTAGTATGGTTCCTACCGAACGCGCTGAAGAAAAACTGTTTTTT
>TRBD1|TRBJ1-1|TRBV2|.
CASTGGVGTEAFF
TGTGCCAGTACAGGGGGCGTCGGAACTGAAGCTTTCTTT
>TRBD1|TRBJ2-7|TRBV10-3|.
CASHFDRGNTYEQYF
TGTGCCAGCCACTTTGACAGGGGAAACACCTACGAGCAGTACTTC
>.|TRBJ1-5|TRBV27|.
CASSGQGLNQPQHF
TGTGCCAGCAGTGGTCAGGGCTTAAATCAGCCCCAGCATTTT
>.|TRBJ1-2|TRBV5-4|.
CASSLSLGYAGYTF
TGTGCCAGCAGCCTGAGTCTCGGGTATGCTGGCTACACCTTC
>.|TRBJ2-2|TRBV5-4|.
CASSFRDRNTGELFF
TGTGCCAGCAGCTTTAGAGACAGGAACACCGGGGAGCTGTTTTTT
>.|TRBJ2-7|TRBV28|.
CASSLSGYEQYF
TGTGCCAGCAGTTTATCGGGTTACGAGCAGTACTTC
>.|TRBJ2-1|TRBV19|.
CASSPQGWFEQFF
TGTGCCAGTAGTCCGCAGGGCTGGTTTGAGCAGTTCTTC
>TRBD1|TRBJ1-1|TRBV2|.
CASSAAWDRNTEAFF
TGTGCCAGCAGCGCTGCCTGGGACAGAAACACTGAAGCTTTCTTT
>.|TRBJ2-7|TRBV5-1|.
CASSLGSGPIYEQYF
TGCGCCAGCAGCTTGGGGAGCGGTCCCATCTACGAGCAGTACTTC
>TRBD1|TRBJ1-1|TRBV28|.
CASSPGGGQGRSYNTEAFF
TGTGCCAGCAGCCCAGGAGGCGGACAGGGTAGGAGTTATAACACTGAAGCTTTCTTT
>TRBD1|TRBJ2-2|TRBV6-5|.
CASRPPGQSTGELFF
TGTGCCAGCAGACCCCCGGGACAGTCAACCGGGGAGCTGTTTTTT
>.|TRBJ2-7|TRBV6-6|.
CASSYSAGLVSYEQYF
TGTGCCAGCAGTTACTCGGCAGGTTTGGTTTCCTACGAGCAGTACTTC